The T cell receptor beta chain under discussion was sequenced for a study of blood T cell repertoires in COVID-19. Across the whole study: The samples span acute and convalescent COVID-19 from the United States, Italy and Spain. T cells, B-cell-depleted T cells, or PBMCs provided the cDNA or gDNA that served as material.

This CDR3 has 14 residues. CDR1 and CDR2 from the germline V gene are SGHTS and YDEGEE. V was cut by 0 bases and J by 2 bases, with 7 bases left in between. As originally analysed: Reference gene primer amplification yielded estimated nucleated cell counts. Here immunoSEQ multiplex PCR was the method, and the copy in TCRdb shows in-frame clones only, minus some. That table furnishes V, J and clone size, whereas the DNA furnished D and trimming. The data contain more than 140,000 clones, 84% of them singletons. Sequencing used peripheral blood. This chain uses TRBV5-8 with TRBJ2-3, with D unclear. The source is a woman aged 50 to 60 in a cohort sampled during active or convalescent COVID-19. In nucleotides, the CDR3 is TGTGCCAGCAGCTTGGGCCAGTCCACAGATACGCAGTATTTT. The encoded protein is CASSLGQSTDTQYF.